The 32 T cell receptor beta chains given below trace back to one sample, sequenced in a study of early T cells in non-severe SARS-CoV-2 infection. TCRdb processed the 5' RACE reads anew with MiXCR; each CDR3 protein has one entry. The data hold fewer than 65,000 distinct CDR3 sequences, with under 9% observed a single time. This sample comprised whole blood, obtained at baseline. The origin of the receptors is an adult who was a healthcare worker with PCR-confirmed SARS-CoV-2 infection or an uninfected control (not recorded which).

This chain links TRBV10-3 with TRBJ2-4, with no clear D. CDR1 and CDR2 (germline): ENHRY, SYGVKD. The CDR3 sequence is 16 residues long. Deletions cut 3 bases from V and 0 bases from J, with 12 bases between. The DNA for the CDR3 is TGTGCCATCAGTGACGCGACCCTTGGAGCCAAAAACATTCAGTACTTC. Translating it yields CAISDATLGAKNIQYF.

This clonotype was counted a few times. The chain is built from TRBV30 and TRBJ1-1; D is ambiguous. This CDR3 is 12 amino acids long. The V end was cut by 0 bases, the J end by 7 bases, with 9 bases between. The germline gives CDR1 GTSNPN, CDR2 SVGIG (reference sequence). In nucleotides, the CDR3 is TGTGCCTGGAGTGTAGGGCAGGTTGAAGCTTTCTTT. It codes for CAWSVGQVEAFF.

This clonotype was picked up a small number of times. The chain carries TRBV7-3 and TRBJ2-2, with TRBD2 matching over 14 bases. The V and J ends lost 5 bases and 3 bases, in that order; junction bases with no gene match: 11. The CDR3 spans 19 residues. The germline V gene encodes CDR1 SGHTA and CDR2 FQGTGA. CDR3 in DNA: TGTGCCAGCAGCCCCGGACTAGCGGGGGGACCCTCGGACACCGGGGAGCTGTTTTTT. Amino acids: CASSPGLAGGPSDTGELFF.

This clonotype was picked up many times. The chain uses TRBV27 and TRBJ2-3; D might be TRBD2 (6 bases). V gave up 8 bases and J gave up 3 bases, with 12 bases separating them. The germline V gene has CDR1 MNHEY and CDR2 SMNVEV (reference sequence). The CDR3 runs to 13 residues. CDR3 sequence reads: CASLGGDTDTQYF. CDR3 bases: TGTGCCAGCCTCGGGGGAGATACAGATACGCAGTATTTT.

This clonotype was observed a few times. V is TRBV11-3 and J is TRBJ2-1; 11 nucleotides line up with TRBD2. The CDR3 sequence is 15 residues long. From germline, CDR1 is SGHNT and CDR2 YENEEA. V gave up 2 bases and J gave up 4 bases; unmatched junction bases: 1. The chain's CDR3 is CASSLRTSGYNEQFF. The DNA for the CDR3 is TGTGCCAGCAGCTTACGGACTAGCGGGTACAATGAGCAGTTCTTC.

This CDR3 is CASSQRLGSGDTQYF. CDR3 DNA: TGTGCCAGCAGCCAGAGACTAGGAAGTGGGGATACGCAGTATTTT. V is TRBV3-1 and J is TRBJ2-3, with D maybe TRBD2 (6 bases). V shed 3 bases and J shed 6 bases, with 16 bases lying between them. CDR1 LGHDT and CDR2 YNNKEL come from the germline V gene (reference sequence). The CDR3 totals 15 residues.

This clonotype was detected a few times. The chain recombines TRBV29-1 with TRBJ1-4; D might be TRBD1 (5 bases). The V and J ends lost 4 bases and 8 bases respectively, with 11 bases between them. The germline V gene encodes CDR1 SQVTM and CDR2 ANQGSEA. The CDR3 consists of 12 residues. CDR3 coding DNA: TGCAGCGTTGCAGGGTTGGGAGAAAAACTGTTTTTT. Translating gives CSVAGLGEKLFF.

This clonotype was counted a few times. The chain uses TRBV19 and TRBJ2-1; possible D gene TRBD1, 5 bases. The germline gives CDR1 LNHDA, CDR2 SQIVND (reference sequence). The CDR3 covers 16 residues. Trimming took off 3 bases at V and 1 base at J, with 13 bases between the two ends. CDR3 residues: CASSISSGSSYNEQFF. CDR3 sequence (DNA): TGTGCCAGTAGTATCAGTTCAGGGTCGTCCTACAATGAGCAGTTCTTC.

The J gene is TRBJ1-1, the V gene TRBV7-2, with TRBD1 as a possible D gene (5 bases). This CDR3 comprises 14 residues. V was cut by 4 bases and J by 1 base, with 10 bases left in between. Germline CDR1 and CDR2: SGHTA and FQGNSA. Here the CDR3 DNA reads TGTGCCAGCAGCTCCGACGGGGCGAACACTGAAGCTTTCTTT. Translated: CASSSDGANTEAFF.

V and J are TRBV18 and TRBJ2-7; D might be TRBD1 (7 bases). From germline, CDR1 is KGHSH and CDR2 LQKENI. The V and J ends lost 3 bases and 6 bases respectively, with 24 bases between them. This CDR3 contains 17 residues. CDR3 sequence reads: CASSPRAAQGGSSEQYF. The CDR3 DNA reads as TGTGCCAGCTCACCCCGTGCTGCGCAGGGGGGTTCTTCCGAGCAGTACTTC. Complete variable domain (other parts from reference TRBV18 and TRBJ2-7): NAGVMQNPRHLVRRRGQEARLRCSPMKGHSHVYWYRQLPEEGLKFMVYLQKENIIDESGMPKERFSAEFPKEGPSILRIQQVVRGDSAAYFCASSPRAAQGGSSEQYFGPGTRLTVT.

The chain employs TRBV2 and TRBJ2-1; tentative D call: TRBD1 (6 bases). The V end was cut by 6 bases, the J end by 8 bases, with 17 bases between. This CDR3 contains 14 residues. Germline CDR1 and CDR2: SNHLY and FYNNEI. In DNA form, the CDR3 reads TGTGCCAGCAGGAGGTTGGCAGGGGACCATGAGCAGTTCTTC. Translated, it gives CASRRLAGDHEQFF.

The V gene is TRBV5-4, the J gene TRBJ2-7; D ambiguous. Looked up from germline, CDR1 is SGHNT and CDR2 is YYREEE (reference sequence). CDR3 size: 14 residues. Between the trimmed V and J ends, which lost 3 bases and 2 bases, there was a span of 12 bases. CDR3: CASSSLGSTYEQYF. Here the CDR3 DNA reads TGTGCCAGCAGCTCCCTTGGATCAACCTACGAGCAGTACTTC.

This chain uses TRBV11-2 with TRBJ2-7, with 7 bases that match TRBD1. V gave up 7 bases and J gave up 4 bases; unmatched junction bases: 7. The CDR3 consists of 13 residues. The germline gives CDR1 SGHAT, CDR2 FQNNGV. This CDR3 reads CASNLIRGYEQYF. Here the CDR3 DNA reads TGTGCCAGCAACCTTATCAGGGGGTACGAGCAGTACTTC. Drawing the rest from reference TRBV11-2 and TRBJ2-7, the complete variable domain is EAGVAQSPRYKIIEKRQSVAFWCNPISGHATLYWYQQILGQGPKLLIQFQNNGVVDDSQLPKDRFSAERLKGVDSTLKIQPAKLEDSAVYLCASNLIRGYEQYFGPGTRLTVT.

A few counts support this clonotype. This chain links TRBV11-3 with TRBJ2-5; possibly TRBD1 for D (5 bases). The CDR3 has 15 amino acids. V was trimmed by 5 bases and J by 1 base, leaving 14 bases between them. Germline CDR1 and CDR2: SGHNT and YENEEA. CDR3 DNA: TGTGCCAGCAGCGATCCCCATACAGGCCAAGAGACCCAGTACTTC. This encodes CASSDPHTGQETQYF.

This clonotype has at least ten counts. The V and J genes are TRBV7-3 and TRBJ2-1, with 9 bases matching TRBD2. Losses at the gene ends were 1 base for V and 6 bases for J; bases not matched to a gene: 1. The CDR3 totals 14 residues. Germline loops: CDR1 SGHTA, CDR2 FQGTGA. The CDR3 spells CASSLMRGGNEQFF. DNA of the CDR3: TGTGCCAGCAGCTTAATGCGGGGGGGCAATGAGCAGTTCTTC.

The sample holds a few counts of this clonotype. The J gene is TRBJ2-7, the V gene TRBV5-1, with 9 bases matching TRBD2. The germline CDR1 and CDR2 sequences are SGHRS and YFSETQ. J lost 4 bases, V lost 3 bases, and 5 bases had no gene match. The CDR3 is 14 residues long. The CDR3 region is CASSSLAGQYEQYF. The CDR3 region has the DNA TGCGCCAGCAGCTCCCTAGCGGGGCAATACGAGCAGTACTTC.

This clonotype showed up many times. The chain links TRBV10-3 to TRBJ2-6; 8 nucleotides align to TRBD1. The CDR3 loop spans 17 amino acids. CDR1 is ENHRY, CDR2 SYGVKD, per germline. The junction had 9 bases not matched to a gene; V was cut back by 6 bases and J by 2 bases. CDR3 nucleotide sequence: TGTGCCATCAGCCAGACAGGGGCGATCGCTGGGGCCAACGTCCTGACTTTC. Amino acids: CAISQTGAIAGANVLTF.

Only a few counts were recorded for this clonotype. The chain couples TRBV6-5 to TRBJ2-3; maybe TRBD2 (6 bases). Germline V gene data show CDR1 as MNHEY and CDR2 as SVGAGI. V lost 5 bases and J lost 3, with 15 bases in between. The CDR3 totals 15 residues. The CDR3 loop is CASSPVKAGTDTQYF. In DNA, the CDR3 is TGTGCCAGCAGTCCCGTTAAGGCGGGAACAGATACGCAGTATTTT.

The chain recombines TRBV7-9 with TRBJ2-1; 7 bases line up with TRBD2. Losses at the gene ends were 5 bases for V and 0 bases for J; bases not matched to a gene: 4. CDR1 and CDR2 (germline): SEHNR, FQNEAQ (reference sequence). The CDR3 spans 15 residues. CDR3 region: CASSAGGSSYNEQFF. CDR3 nucleotides: TGTGCCAGCAGCGCAGGCGGGAGCTCCTACAATGAGCAGTTCTTC. Full variable domain (missing parts from reference TRBV7-9 and TRBJ2-1): DTGVSQNPRHKITKRGQNVTFRCDPISEHNRLYWYRQTLGQGPEFLTYFQNEAQLEKSRLLSDRFSAERPKGSFSTLEIQRTEQGDSAMYLCASSAGGSSYNEQFFGPGTRLTVL.

The chain carries TRBV6-6 and TRBJ2-4; the D call may be TRBD1 or TRBD2 (6 bases each). CDR3 length: 14 residues. Germline CDR1 MNHNY, CDR2 SVGAGI (reference sequence). The ends were cut back, 2 bases at V and 7 bases at J, with 12 bases in the middle. The CDR3 nucleotides read TGTGCCAGCAGTTACGGGGGGCAGGGGAACATTCAGTACTTC. Protein sequence: CASSYGGQGNIQYF.

The chain combines TRBV7-9 with TRBJ1-1, with D possibly matching TRBD1 (5 bases). The CDR3 is made up of 14 amino acids. Germline V gene lookup returns CDR1 SEHNR and CDR2 FQNEAQ (reference sequence). V was shortened by 1 base and J by 5 bases, with 11 bases between the two germline ends. The CDR3 sequence: CASSLGQRTTEAFF. The CDR3 DNA follows: TGTGCCAGCAGCTTAGGACAGCGAACGACTGAAGCTTTCTTT. Combining the CDR3 with reference TRBV7-9 and TRBJ1-1 gives the whole variable domain DTGVSQNPRHKITKRGQNVTFRCDPISEHNRLYWYRQTLGQGPEFLTYFQNEAQLEKSRLLSDRFSAERPKGSFSTLEIQRTEQGDSAMYLCASSLGQRTTEAFFGQGTRLTVV.

J is TRBJ1-1 and V is TRBV19, with 8 bases lining up with TRBD1. CDR1 is LNHDA and CDR2 is SQIVND in the germline V gene (reference sequence). V was clipped by 6 bases and J by 1 base; unmatched bases: 4. The CDR3 has 14 residues. The chain's CDR3 is CASREQGGNTEAFF. The CDR3 coding sequence is TGTGCCAGTAGGGAACAGGGGGGGAACACTGAAGCTTTCTTT.

This clonotype was counted a few times. The V and J genes are TRBV5-1 and TRBJ2-5; possibly TRBD1 for D (6 bases). This CDR3 region has 14 residues. The germline CDR1 and CDR2 sequences are SGHRS and YFSETQ. The ends were cut back, 1 base at V and 4 bases at J, with 11 bases in the middle. The CDR3 loop reads CASSLTGSLETQYF. Here the CDR3 DNA reads TGCGCCAGCAGCTTGACAGGGAGCTTAGAGACCCAGTACTTC.

This clonotype was seen a few times. The chain joins TRBV25-1 to TRBJ2-7; D ambiguous. V was shortened by 2 bases and J by 5 bases, with 7 bases between the two germline ends. In germline, CDR1 is MGHDK, CDR2 SYGVNS. CDR3 length: 12 residues. The CDR3 region is CASSEEWDEQYF. Written as DNA, the CDR3 is TGTGCCAGCAGTGAAGAGTGGGACGAGCAGTACTTC.

This clonotype has a handful of counts. The gene calls are TRBV4-1 and TRBJ1-5, with 8 bases fitting TRBD1. CDR1 MGHRA and CDR2 YSYEKL come from the germline V gene. The V segment lost 1 base and the J segment 7 bases; nucleotides outside the gene matches: 3. The length of the CDR3 is 14 residues. CDR3: CASSQGAGGQPQHF. The CDR3 DNA sequence: TGCGCCAGCAGCCAAGGGGCAGGGGGCCAGCCCCAGCATTTT.

The rearrangement joins TRBV11-2 to TRBJ2-1; D is uncertain. The CDR3 length is 13 residues. Deletions cut 1 base from V and 9 bases from J, with 10 bases between. The germline CDR1 and CDR2 sequences are SGHAT and FQNNGV. The chain's CDR3 is CASSLVGPSEQFF. Here the CDR3 DNA reads TGTGCCAGCAGCTTAGTAGGGCCGAGTGAGCAGTTCTTC.

This clonotype was picked up many times. The chain links TRBV7-9 to TRBJ1-5, with a tentative D call TRBD1 (5 bases). Germline CDR1 SEHNR, CDR2 FQNEAQ (reference sequence). The V end was cut by 6 bases, the J end by 4 bases, with 13 bases between. The CDR3 is 14 residues long. DNA for the CDR3: TGTGCCAGCAGTCGGGACGGACGAAATCAGCCCCAGCATTTT. Translated: CASSRDGRNQPQHF.

This clonotype was counted a few times. The CDR3 sequence: CASSLAPGSTDTQYF. As DNA, the CDR3 is TGCGCCAGCAGCTTGGCCCCAGGCAGCACAGATACGCAGTATTTT. V gene TRBV5-1 combines with J gene TRBJ2-3; no reliable D call. From germline, CDR1 is SGHRS and CDR2 YFSETQ. The germline V and J ends were trimmed by 0 bases and 0 bases, with 8 bases remaining between them. This CDR3 has 15 residues.

In its sample, this clonotype was seen many times. The chain uses TRBV4-1 and TRBJ1-2, with 8 bases matching TRBD1. The junction had 7 bases not matched to a gene; V was cut back by 0 bases and J by 4 bases. This CDR3 spans 16 amino acids. In germline, CDR1 is MGHRA, CDR2 YSYEKL. CDR3 sequence reads: CASSQDPSGGSYGYTF. The CDR3 bases are TGCGCCAGCAGCCAAGATCCCTCAGGGGGCAGCTATGGCTACACCTTC.

In this sample, this clonotype turned up a few times. The chain employs TRBV20-1 and TRBJ1-2; D call uncertain. The CDR3 length is 13 residues. In germline, CDR1 is DFQATT, CDR2 SNEGSKA (reference sequence). V was cut by 0 bases and J by 3 bases, with 8 bases left in between. The CDR3 reads CSARDWTHYGYTF. CDR3 in DNA: TGCAGTGCTAGAGACTGGACTCACTATGGCTACACCTTC.

The rearrangement uses TRBV24-1 and TRBJ2-1; D may correspond to TRBD1 or TRBD2 (5 bases each). CDR1 KGHDR and CDR2 SFDVKD come from the germline V gene. The V and J ends lost 0 bases and 3 bases respectively, with 14 bases between them. There are 17 residues in the CDR3. This CDR3 reads CATSDLRQGRVYNEQFF. CDR3 in DNA: TGTGCCACCAGTGATTTGAGGCAGGGACGAGTCTACAATGAGCAGTTCTTC.

The chain recombines TRBV30 with TRBJ1-4; the D is unclear. This CDR3 spans 12 amino acids. The V gene's germline CDR1 is GTSNPN and CDR2 SVGIG (reference sequence). The V end was cut by 4 bases, the J end by 6 bases, with 9 bases between. This CDR3 is CAWTSADEKLFF. CDR3 sequence (DNA): TGTGCCTGGACTAGCGCAGATGAAAAACTGTTTTTT.